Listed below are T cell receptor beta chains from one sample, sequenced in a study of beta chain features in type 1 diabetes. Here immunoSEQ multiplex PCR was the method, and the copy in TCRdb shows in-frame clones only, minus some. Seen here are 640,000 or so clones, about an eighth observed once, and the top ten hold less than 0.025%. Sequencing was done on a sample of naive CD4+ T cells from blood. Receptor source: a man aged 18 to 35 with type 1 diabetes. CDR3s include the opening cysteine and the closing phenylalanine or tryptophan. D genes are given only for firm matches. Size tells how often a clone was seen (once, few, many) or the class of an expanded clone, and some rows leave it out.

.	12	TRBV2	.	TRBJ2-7	TGTGCCAGCAGTAGGAATGAGGCCGAGCAGTACTTC	CASSRNEAEQYF
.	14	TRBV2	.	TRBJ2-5	TGTGCCAGCAGTGTCGCATGGAAAGGGGAGACCCAGTACTTC	CASSVAWKGETQYF
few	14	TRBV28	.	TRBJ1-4	TGTGCCAGCACCATCCCCAACTCCGGCGAAAAACTGTTTTTT	CASTIPNSGEKLFF
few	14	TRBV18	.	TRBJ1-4	TGTGCCAGCTCACCTAGGACGGAAGATGAAAAACTGTTTTTT	CASSPRTEDEKLFF
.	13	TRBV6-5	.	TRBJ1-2	TGTGCCAGCAGTTACGATGGTATCTATGGCTACACCTTC	CASSYDGIYGYTF
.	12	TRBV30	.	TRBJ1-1	TGTGCCTGGAGCCGAAGGGACACTGAAGCTTTCTTT	CAWSRRDTEAFF
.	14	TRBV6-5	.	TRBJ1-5	TGTGCCAGCAGTGGGGACGGCGGAGGTAGGCCCCAGCATTTT	CASSGDGGGRPQHF
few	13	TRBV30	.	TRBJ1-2	TGTGCCTGGACAGGGGCCATCTTCTATGGCTACACCTTC	CAWTGAIFYGYTF
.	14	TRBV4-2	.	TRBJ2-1	TGTGCCAGCAGCCAAGTGGGGACTTACAATGAGCAGTTCTTC	CASSQVGTYNEQFF
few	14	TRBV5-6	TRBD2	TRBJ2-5	TGTGCCAGCAGCTTGGGCGGGGGTCAAGAGACCCAGTACTTC	CASSLGGGQETQYF
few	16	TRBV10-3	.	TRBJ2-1	TGTGCCATCAGTGACCACACAGGGACGACCTACAATGAGCAGTTCTTC	CAISDHTGTTYNEQFF
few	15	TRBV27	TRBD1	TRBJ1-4	TGTGCCAGCAGTTCTGCCGGGACAGGGGATGAAAAACTGTTTTTT	CASSSAGTGDEKLFF
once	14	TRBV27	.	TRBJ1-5	TGTGCCAGCAGCTCCCAGACAGAATATCAGCCCCAGCATTTT	CASSSQTEYQPQHF
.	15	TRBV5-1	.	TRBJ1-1	TGCGCCAGCAGCCCGGACGGCAGGGGAAACACTGAAGCTTTCTTT	CASSPDGRGNTEAFF
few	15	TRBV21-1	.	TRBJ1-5	TGTGCTACCAAGGGCGCACCTTGGCGCAATCAGCCCCAGCATTTT	CATKGAPWRNQPQHF
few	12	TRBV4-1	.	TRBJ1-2	TGCGCCAGCAGCCAAGACAGGGGTGGCTACACCTTC	CASSQDRGGYTF
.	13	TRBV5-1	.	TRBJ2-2	TGCGCCAGCGGATCTATCTTCACCGGGGAGCTGTTTTTT	CASGSIFTGELFF
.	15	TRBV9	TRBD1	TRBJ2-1	TGTGCCAGCAGCCAAAGACAGGGTCAGGACAATGAGCAGTTCTTC	CASSQRQGQDNEQFF
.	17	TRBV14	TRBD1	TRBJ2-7	TGTGCCAGCAGCCAAGGACTCTTTGGCGGACAGGGGTACGAGCAGTACTTC	CASSQGLFGGQGYEQYF
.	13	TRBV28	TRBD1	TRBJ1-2	TGTGCCAGCAGCCCTTGGGACAGGGGAGGCTACACCTTC	CASSPWDRGGYTF
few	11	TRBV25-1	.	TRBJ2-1	TGTGCCAGCAGTGATACCCATGAGCAGTTCTTC	CASSDTHEQFF
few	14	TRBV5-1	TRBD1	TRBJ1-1	TGCGCCAGCAGCATGGACAGGACCCACACTGAAGCTTTCTTT	CASSMDRTHTEAFF
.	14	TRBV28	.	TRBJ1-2	TGTGCCAGCAGTTTCAACAGTGCTAACTATGGCTACACCTTC	CASSFNSANYGYTF
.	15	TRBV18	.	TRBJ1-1	TGTGCCAGCTCACCGCTTGTCAGGGAAGCTGCTGAAGCTTTCTTT	CASSPLVREAAEAFF
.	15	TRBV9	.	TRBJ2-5	TGTGCCAGCAGCGTAGCGGGGATGGAGGCAGAGACCCAGTACTTC	CASSVAGMEAETQYF
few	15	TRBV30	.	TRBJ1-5	TGTGCCTGGAGTGTACCGGGGTATAGCAATCAGCCCCAGCATTTT	CAWSVPGYSNQPQHF
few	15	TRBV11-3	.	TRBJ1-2	TGTGCCAGCAGCTACGACAGCACGAACTACTATGGCTACACCTTC	CASSYDSTNYYGYTF
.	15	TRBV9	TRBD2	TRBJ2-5	TGTGCCAGCAGCCAGAAGAGCGGGGGGAGAGAGACCCAGTACTTC	CASSQKSGGRETQYF
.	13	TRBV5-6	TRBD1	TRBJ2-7	TGTGCCAGCAGCTTGAGCAGGGGGCACGAGCAGTACTTC	CASSLSRGHEQYF
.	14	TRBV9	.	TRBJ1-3	TGTGCCAGCAGCGCCCCCTCAATTGGAAACACCATATATTTT	CASSAPSIGNTIYF
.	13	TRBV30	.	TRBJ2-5	TGTGCCTGGAGTGTACGGCTCGGAGAGACCCAGTACTTC	CAWSVRLGETQYF
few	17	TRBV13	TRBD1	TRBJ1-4	TGTGCCAGCAGCGAGGGACAGGGGACTCTGGATAATGAAAAACTGTTTTTT	CASSEGQGTLDNEKLFF
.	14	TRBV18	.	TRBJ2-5	TGTGCCAGCTCACCCGGGTGGCAGCAAGAGACCCAGTACTTC	CASSPGWQQETQYF
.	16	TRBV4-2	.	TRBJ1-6	TGTGCCAGCAGCCCGGCACAGGATATGACTTATTCACCCCTCCACTTT	CASSPAQDMTYSPLHF
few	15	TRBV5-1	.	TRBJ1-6	TGCGCCAGCAGCTTGGTGGACGGAGAGGGTTCACCCCTCCACTTT	CASSLVDGEGSPLHF
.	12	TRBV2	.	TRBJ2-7	TGTGCCAGCGGGGCAGACTACTACGAGCAGTACTTC	CASGADYYEQYF
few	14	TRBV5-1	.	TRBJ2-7	TGCGCCAGCAACTTGGGGGGCTTAACCTACGAGCAGTACTTC	CASNLGGLTYEQYF
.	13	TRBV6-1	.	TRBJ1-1	TGTGCCAGCACGTGGAATCCCAACACTGAAGCTTTCTTT	CASTWNPNTEAFF
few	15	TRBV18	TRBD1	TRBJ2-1	TGTGCCAGCTCACCACGGACAGGGTCCTACAATGAGCAGTTCTTC	CASSPRTGSYNEQFF
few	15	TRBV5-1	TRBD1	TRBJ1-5	TGCGCCAGCAGCATCGGGCCGGGACAGGATCAGCCCCAGCATTTT	CASSIGPGQDQPQHF
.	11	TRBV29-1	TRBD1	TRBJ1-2	TGCAGCGGTGGACAGGACAATGGCTACACCTTC	CSGGQDNGYTF
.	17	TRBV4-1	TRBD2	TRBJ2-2	TGCGCCAGCAGAGATAGACTAGCGGGGGCGAACACCGGGGAGCTGTTTTTT	CASRDRLAGANTGELFF
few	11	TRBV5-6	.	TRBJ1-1	TGTGCCAGCAGCCTGAACACTGAAGCTTTCTTT	CASSLNTEAFF
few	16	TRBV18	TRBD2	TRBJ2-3	TGTGCCAGCTCACCCCGGGGTAGCGGGGACACAGATACGCAGTATTTT	CASSPRGSGDTDTQYF
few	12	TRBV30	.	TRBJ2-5	TGTGCCTGGGCGGCCTGGGGGGAGACCCAGTACTTC	CAWAAWGETQYF
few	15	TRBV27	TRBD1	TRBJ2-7	TGTGCCAGCAGCCTAGGTGGGACAGGGGGCCACGAGCAGTACTTC	CASSLGGTGGHEQYF
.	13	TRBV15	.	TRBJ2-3	TGTGCCACCAGGGACAGCCCCACAGATACGCAGTATTTT	CATRDSPTDTQYF
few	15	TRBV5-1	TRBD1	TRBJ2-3	TGCGCCAGCAGCCCGAGGGACAGGCGAACAGATACGCAGTATTTT	CASSPRDRRTDTQYF
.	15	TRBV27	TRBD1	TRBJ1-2	TGTGCCAGCAGTTTTCAAGGGGGACAGGGAGGAGGCTACACCTTC	CASSFQGGQGGGYTF
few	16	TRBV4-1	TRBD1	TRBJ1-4	TGCGCCAGCAGCCCGGGACAGGGGACAACTAATGAAAAACTGTTTTTT	CASSPGQGTTNEKLFF
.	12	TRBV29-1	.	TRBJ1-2	TGCAGCGTTGAAGGACGGCCCTATGGCTACACCTTC	CSVEGRPYGYTF
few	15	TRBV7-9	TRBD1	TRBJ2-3	TGTGCCAGCAGCAGGACAGGGACTAGCACAGATACGCAGTATTTT	CASSRTGTSTDTQYF
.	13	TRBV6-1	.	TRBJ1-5	TGTGCCAGCAGTCACCTCTATACGGAAGACCAGCATTTT	CASSHLYTEDQHF
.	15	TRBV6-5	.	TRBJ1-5	TGTGCCAGCAGTACAGACAGGAGGGGTCATCAGCCCCAGCATTTT	CASSTDRRGHQPQHF
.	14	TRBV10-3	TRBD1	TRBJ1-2	TGTGCCATCACGCGGGACAGGGGCGGCTATGGCTACACCTTC	CAITRDRGGYGYTF
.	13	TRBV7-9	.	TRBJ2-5	TGTGCCAGCAGCTTTCAGGTACAAGAGACCCAGTACTTC	CASSFQVQETQYF
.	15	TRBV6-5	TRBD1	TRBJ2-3	TGTGCCAGCAGTTACGGGCAGGGGGGCACAGATACGCAGTATTTT	CASSYGQGGTDTQYF